This TCR beta chain was sequenced in a study of shared clonotypes between healthy human individuals. On the study more broadly: Every donor yielded three CD4 naive, three CD4 memory, two CD8 naive and one CD8 memory plate. Regarding the study as a whole: The study drew on few donors, limiting represented genetic and exposure-history diversity. Clonotypes shared by all four donors outscored non-shared clonotypes in generation probability.

Each of the donors was a healthy adult who was HIV-negative and had not had a recent acute infection or vaccination. Only in-frame clones appear in the TCRdb table, and some are missing; sequencing was by immunoSEQ multiplex PCR. The sample lists just under 95,000 clones; 60% to 70% were seen once. A note on this clone: The antigen remains unidentified.

The source material was memory CD8+ T cells sorted from blood. Subset of the sample: CD45RO+ cells pooled with CCR7-negative TemRA cells. This clonotype originated in a man aged 25 to 40 in good health.

The CDR3 bases are TGTGCCAGCAGTGAAGTAGTCTTGGAGCAAGGAGGAGGGCAAGCTTTCTTT. Its protein is CASSEVVLEQGGGQAFF. This sequence joins TRBV6-1 and TRBJ1-1, with D uncertain. The CDR3 has 17 residues. Trimming cost V 1 base and J 9 bases, with 24 bases left between them. Germline CDR1 MNHNS, CDR2 SASEGT.